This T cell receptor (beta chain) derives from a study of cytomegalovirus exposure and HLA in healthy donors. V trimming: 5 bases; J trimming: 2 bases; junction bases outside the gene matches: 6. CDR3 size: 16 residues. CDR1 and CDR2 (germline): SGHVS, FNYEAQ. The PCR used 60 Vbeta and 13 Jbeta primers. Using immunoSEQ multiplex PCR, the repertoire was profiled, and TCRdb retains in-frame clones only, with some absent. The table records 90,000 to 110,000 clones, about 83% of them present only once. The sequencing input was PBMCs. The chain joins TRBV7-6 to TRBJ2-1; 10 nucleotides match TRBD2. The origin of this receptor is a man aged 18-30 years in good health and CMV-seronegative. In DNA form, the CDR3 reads TGTGCCAGCAGCCCCAATGGACTAGCGGCCTACAATGAGCAGTTCTTC. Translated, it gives CASSPNGLAAYNEQFF.